The clone carrying this T cell receptor (beta chain) was picked up a small number of times. Per the original methods: The authors estimated nucleated cell counts from reference gene primer amplification. Sequenced by immunoSEQ multiplex PCR; TCRdb stores in-frame clones only, minus some. V, J and clone size are taken as reported in that table, and D and trimming were inferred from the DNA itself. Here the sample spans approximately 260,000 clones, 75% to 90% being singletons. These data are taken from a study of blood T cell repertoires in COVID-19. Study at large: Sample material is recorded as cDNA or gDNA derived from T cells, B-cell-depleted T cells, or PBMCs.

Trimming removed 5 bases at V and 0 bases at J, with 11 bases between. This CDR3 region has 15 residues. Germline V gene sequence: CDR1 SSHAT, CDR2 FNYEAQ (reference sequence). This sequence joins TRBV7-7 and TRBJ2-1, with a weak D call TRBD2 (6 bases). The receptor's source is a woman aged 40 to 49 with acute or convalescent COVID-19. Material for sequencing was peripheral blood. The CDR3 DNA reads TGTGCCAGCAGCCCTATGGAGGGCTCCTACAATGAGCAGTTCTTC. It is translated as CASSPMEGSYNEQFF.